This T cell receptor (beta chain) was captured by sequencing in a study of CD8 T cells in Susac syndrome. Reverse transcription used about 0.45 to 1 ug RNA and random hexamers. TCRdb reprocessed the immunoSEQ multiplex PCR reads with MiXCR, giving one entry per CDR3 protein. The profile shows some 99,000 distinct CDR3 sequences, about 96% of them singletons. The germline V gene has CDR1 DFQATT and CDR2 SNEGSKA (reference sequence). CDR3 length: 13 amino acids. Losses at the gene ends were 3 bases for V and 5 bases for J; bases not matched to a gene: 4. The material sequenced was CD4+ T cells from PBMCs. The origin of this receptor is a human donor in good health. The rearrangement links TRBV20-1 to TRBJ1-1; TRBD1 matches 9 bases. DNA for the CDR3: TGCAGTGCTAGGAAGACAGGGGGAACTGAAGCTTTCTTT. Protein product: CSARKTGGTEAFF.